One sample yielded the 32 T cell receptor beta chains listed below, sequenced in a study of blood T cell repertoires in COVID-19. Some clones are missing from TCRdb's copy, which holds only in-frame ones; the method was immunoSEQ multiplex PCR. There are approximately 82,000 clones in the sample; 85% occur only once, and 12% lies in the top ten. Sequencing used peripheral blood. The receptors originated from a woman aged 70-85 years with active or convalescent COVID-19.

The chain employs TRBV4-2 and TRBJ2-7; D gene unclear. The V end lost 1 base, the J end lost 10 bases, and 17 bases lay between the germline ends. Germline CDR1 LGHNA, CDR2 YNFKEQ. This CDR3 is built from 14 residues. CDR3 nucleotide sequence: TGTGCCAGCAGCCAAGGCACCAAAGACCCACTACAGTACTTC. Protein: CASSQGTKDPLQYF.

The J gene is TRBJ2-7, the V gene TRBV5-1; D is ambiguous. Germline-derived CDR1 and CDR2 are SGHRS and YFSETQ. CDR3 length: 14 amino acids. V was cut by 1 base and J by 2 bases, with 10 bases left in between. CDR3 protein: CASSLLGSTYEQYF. CDR3 DNA: TGCGCCAGCAGCTTGTTGGGCAGCACCTACGAGCAGTACTTC.

The CDR3 DNA reads TGTGCCAGCAGCTTTTCTAAGATTTCGGGGACAGGGAGACAAGAGACCCAGTACTTC. This encodes CASSFSKISGTGRQETQYF. This chain connects TRBV5-5 to TRBJ2-5, with 9 nucleotides matching TRBD1. The CDR3 runs to 19 residues. With 2 bases clipped from V and 2 bases from J, the junction kept 16 bases outside the gene matches. The germline V gene encodes CDR1 SGHKS and CDR2 YYEKEE (reference sequence). Filled out from reference TRBV5-5 and TRBJ2-5, the complete variable domain reads DAGVTQSPTHLIKTRGQQVTLRCSPISGHKSVSWYQQVLGQGPQFIFQYYEKEERGRGNFPDRFSARQFPNYSSELNVNALLLGDSALYLCASSFSKISGTGRQETQYFGPGTRLLVL.

The chain recombines TRBV10-2 with TRBJ2-7; TRBD1 agrees at 10 bases. V dropped 1 base and J dropped 5; count of bases not matched to a gene: 8. Germline V gene lookup returns CDR1 WSHSY and CDR2 SAAADI. This CDR3 comprises 16 residues. This CDR3 is CASSEFGQGVLHEQYF. CDR3 sequence (DNA): TGCGCCAGCAGTGAGTTTGGACAGGGGGTTCTACACGAGCAGTACTTC.

The rearrangement joins TRBV11-2 to TRBJ1-2, with D maybe TRBD1 (6 bases). The CDR3 spans 15 residues. V was cut by 4 bases and J by 4 bases, with 16 bases left in between. Per the germline V gene, CDR1 is SGHAT and CDR2 is FQNNGV. The CDR3 protein is CASSWRGGLGYGYTF. The CDR3 DNA reads TGTGCCAGCAGCTGGCGGGGGGGGCTCGGCTATGGCTACACCTTC.

This chain connects TRBV4-3 to TRBJ2-2; possibly TRBD2 for D (5 bases). The germline CDR1 and CDR2 sequences are LGHNA and YSLEER. Trimming removed 2 bases at V and 7 bases at J, with 14 bases between. The CDR3 loop spans 15 amino acids. CDR3 in amino acids: CASSQNLGVGGELFF. CDR3 in DNA: TGCGCCAGCAGCCAAAACCTCGGGGTGGGCGGGGAGCTGTTTTTT.

This clone was picked up one time. The genes are TRBV5-1 and TRBJ1-6; 8 nucleotides align to TRBD1. The V and J ends lost 4 bases and 8 bases, in that order; junction bases with no gene match: 8. This CDR3 has 15 amino acids. Germline assignment: CDR1 SGHRS and CDR2 YFSETQ. The CDR3: CASSPKTGADSPLHF. In nucleotides, the CDR3 is TGCGCCAGCAGCCCGAAGACAGGGGCGGATTCACCCCTCCACTTT.

The chain combines TRBV7-2 with TRBJ1-2; 7 nucleotides align to TRBD1. From germline, CDR1 is SGHTA and CDR2 FQGNSA. This CDR3 region has 14 residues. V lost 2 bases to trimming and J lost 7 bases; unmatched junction nucleotides: 7. The CDR3 here is CASSLSRQGSGYTF. The CDR3 DNA sequence: TGTGCCAGCAGCTTAAGTCGACAGGGTAGTGGCTACACCTTC.

This chain connects TRBV18 to TRBJ1-2; 7 nucleotides agree with TRBD1. The ends lost 1 base at V and 3 bases at J; junction bases unmatched: 8. Germline V gives CDR1 KGHSH, CDR2 LQKENI. The CDR3 contains 16 residues. CDR3 amino acids: CASSPLGPTGDYGYTF. The CDR3 nucleotides read TGTGCCAGCTCACCACTTGGTCCAACAGGGGACTATGGCTACACCTTC.

The V call is TRBV19, the J call TRBJ1-1; D remains unclear. Per the germline V gene, CDR1 is LNHDA and CDR2 is SQIVND (reference sequence). This CDR3 spans 12 amino acids. The V end lost 5 bases, the J end lost 6 bases, and 10 bases lay between the germline ends. Here the CDR3 DNA reads TGTGCCAGTAGTTTTCGGTACGCTGAAGCTTTCTTT. Translated: CASSFRYAEAFF.

This clone was seen just once. The chain links TRBV7-8 to TRBJ1-6, with a possible D match to TRBD1 (6 bases). V was pared by 5 bases and J by 10 bases, with 18 bases between. The CDR3 extends over 15 amino acids. The germline V gene has CDR1 SGHVS and CDR2 FQNEAQ. The CDR3 region has the DNA TGTGCCAGCAGCCGGCGACAGGTCGGACAATCACCCCTCCACTTT. Protein product: CASSRRQVGQSPLHF.

The J gene is TRBJ1-1, the V gene TRBV5-1; D possibly corresponds to TRBD1 (5 bases). Germline V CDR1 and CDR2: SGHRS, YFSETQ. V shed 5 bases and J shed 2 bases, with 10 bases lying between them. The CDR3 covers 13 residues. Written as DNA, the CDR3 is TGCGCCAGCAGTCCAGGGCCAAACACTGAAGCTTTCTTT. It yields the protein CASSPGPNTEAFF.

The V call is TRBV10-3, the J call TRBJ1-2; unclear D gene. This CDR3 has 12 residues. Trimming cost V 1 base and J 6 bases, with 6 bases left between them. Germline CDR1 is ENHRY and CDR2 is SYGVKD. CDR3: CAISEFSDGYTF. The CDR3 DNA follows: TGTGCCATCAGTGAGTTCTCCGATGGCTACACCTTC.

V usage is TRBV10-3 and J usage is TRBJ2-5; 9 bases fit TRBD2. Germline V gene lookup returns CDR1 ENHRY and CDR2 SYGVKD. The CDR3 is 15 residues long. J gave up 3 bases and V 6 bases, and 8 bases lay outside the gene matches. Here the CDR3 DNA reads TGTGCCATCAGCGCCCCGGGACTAGCAAAAGAGACCCAGTACTTC. Protein sequence: CAISAPGLAKETQYF.

The chain is built from TRBV6-6 and TRBJ2-2; possibly TRBD1 for D (5 bases). The CDR3 spans 14 residues. Trimming took 7 bases from V and 0 from J, leaving 9 bases between them. Germline V gene lookup returns CDR1 MNHNY and CDR2 SVGAGI (reference sequence). CDR3 DNA sequence: TGTGCCAGCACCCTGACAGCGAACACCGGGGAGCTGTTTTTT. Protein: CASTLTANTGELFF.

The chain couples TRBV2 to TRBJ1-4; a weak D match, TRBD1 (5 bases). CDR3 length: 14 residues. Trimming took 6 bases from V and 5 from J, leaving 13 bases between them. Germline CDR1 is SNHLY and CDR2 is FYNNEI. CDR3 in DNA: TGTGCCAGCAGGGAGGGACGCCTCAATGAAAAACTGTTTTTT. It yields the protein CASREGRLNEKLFF.

The gene calls are TRBV19 and TRBJ1-2; D is possibly TRBD1 (6 bases). Trimming removed 4 bases from V and 4 bases from J, with 13 bases in between. This CDR3 has 14 amino acids. Germline values: CDR1 LNHDA, CDR2 SQIVND (reference sequence). The CDR3 DNA reads as TGTGCCAGTAGTAGACGGGGGGCGTCCTATGGCTACACCTTC. It codes for CASSRRGASYGYTF. The full variable domain, rest sourced from reference TRBV19 and TRBJ1-2, is DGGITQSPKYLFRKEGQNVTLSCEQNLNHDAMYWYRQDPGQGLRLIYYSQIVNDFQKGDIAEGYSVSREKKESFPLTVTSAQKNPTAFYLCASSRRGASYGYTFGSGTRLTVV.

This clone was picked up one time. The chain has TRBV19 and TRBJ1-3; D is unclear. CDR1 is LNHDA and CDR2 is SQIVND in the germline V gene (reference sequence). V shed 5 bases and J shed 2 bases, with 7 bases lying between them. CDR3 length: 13 amino acids. The CDR3 is CASSRGPGNTIYF. The CDR3 bases are TGTGCCAGTAGTCGTGGCCCTGGAAACACCATATATTTT.

This clone has a single count. The J gene is TRBJ2-5, the V gene TRBV12-3 or TRBV12-4; 7 positions match TRBD1. The CDR3 has 13 amino acids. V lost 3 bases, J lost 2 bases, and 0 bases stayed unmatched. For the CDR3, the DNA is TGTGCCAGCAGTTTGGGACAGCAAGAGACCCAGTACTTC. Translated: CASSLGQQETQYF.

The CDR3 nucleotides read TGTGCCAGCAGCCCCGGGGAGACCCAGTACTTC. This encodes CASSPGETQYF. The chain employs TRBV3-1 (or the pseudogene TRBV3-2) and TRBJ2-5; no clear D. Trimming cost V 4 bases and J 5 bases, with 5 bases left between them. This CDR3 has 11 residues. CDR1 is LGHDT, CDR2 YNNKEL, per germline (reference sequence).

The chain combines TRBV28 with TRBJ1-2; possible D gene TRBD1, 6 bases. The CDR3 has 13 residues. Trimming took off 7 bases at V and 3 bases at J, with 12 bases between the two ends. Germline CDR1 reads MDHEN; CDR2 reads SYDVKM. The CDR3 nucleotides read TGTGCCAGCAATCCACAGGGAGACTATGGCTACACCTTC. It encodes CASNPQGDYGYTF.

The chain has TRBV20-1 and TRBJ1-6; D is unclear. The V and J ends lost 6 bases and 9 bases respectively, with 9 bases between them. This CDR3 is built from 11 residues. The germline V gene has CDR1 DFQATT and CDR2 SNEGSKA (reference sequence). The chain's CDR3 is CSAALGSPLHF. The CDR3 nucleotides are TGCAGTGCCGCCCTAGGTTCACCCCTCCACTTT.

The J gene is TRBJ1-5, the V gene TRBV28, with D possibly being TRBD1 (5 bases). The germline V gene has CDR1 MDHEN and CDR2 SYDVKM. This CDR3 contains 15 residues. The germline V and J ends were trimmed by 5 bases and 4 bases, with 15 bases remaining between them. CDR3 in DNA: TGTGCCAGCAGTCCCATTCGGGGGGGGAATCAGCCCCAGCATTTT. Protein: CASSPIRGGNQPQHF.

The chain links TRBV4-1 to TRBJ2-5, with D perhaps TRBD1 (5 bases). V was shortened by 1 base and J by 2 bases, with 5 bases between the two germline ends. Germline CDR1 MGHRA, CDR2 YSYEKL. This CDR3 is built from 13 residues. This chain's CDR3 is CASSQGQQETQYF. The CDR3 region has the DNA TGCGCCAGCAGCCAAGGACAGCAAGAGACCCAGTACTTC.

The CDR3 loop reads CASSDNSNQPQHF. As DNA, the CDR3 is TGTGCCAGCAGCGACAATAGCAATCAGCCCCAGCATTTT. The chain recombines TRBV7-8 with TRBJ1-5; no clear D. The CDR3 is 13 amino acids. Between the trimmed V and J ends, which lost 5 bases and 0 bases, there was a span of 5 bases. Per the germline V gene, CDR1 is SGHVS and CDR2 is FQNEAQ. The full variable domain, completed using reference TRBV7-8 and TRBJ1-5, is GAGVSQSPRYKVAKRGQDVALRCDPISGHVSLFWYQQALGQGPEFLTYFQNEAQLDKSGLPSDRFFAERPEGSVSTLKIQRTQQEDSAVYLCASSDNSNQPQHFGDGTRLSIL.

The chain carries TRBV6-6 and TRBJ1-6; D remains ambiguous. The ends were cut back, 6 bases at V and 8 bases at J, with 17 bases in the middle. The germline gives CDR1 MNHNY, CDR2 SVGAGI (reference sequence). This CDR3 is built from 15 residues. The CDR3 sequence is CASRTPSKSDSPLHF. In nucleotides, the CDR3 is TGTGCCAGCAGAACTCCCTCTAAATCGGATTCACCCCTCCACTTT.

This chain uses TRBV6-6 with TRBJ1-5; tentative D call: TRBD1 (6 bases). With 6 bases removed from V and 9 bases from J, the gap between germline ends came to 18 bases. The CDR3 runs 14 residues. CDR1 and CDR2 (germline): MNHNY, SVGAGI (reference sequence). The CDR3 is CASRPGGGSGPQHF. Written as DNA, the CDR3 is TGTGCCAGCAGGCCGGGAGGGGGGTCAGGGCCCCAGCATTTT.

Note on this clone: The same CDR3 also results from other DNA sequences found in this sample. The chain joins TRBV7-2 to TRBJ2-5; the D is unclear. V was shortened by 4 bases and J by 5 bases, with 8 bases between the two germline ends. The CDR3 runs 12 residues. Germline V lookup: CDR1 SGHTA, CDR2 FQGNSA. The CDR3 spells CASSSTRETQYF. The CDR3 DNA sequence: TGTGCCAGCAGCTCTACTCGGGAGACCCAGTACTTC.

The genes are TRBV14 and TRBJ1-5, with no clear D. CDR3 size: 13 residues. V was trimmed by 4 bases and J by 3 bases, leaving 7 bases between them. Germline CDR1 and CDR2: SGHDN and FVKESK. This CDR3 is CASSRDLNQPQHF. The DNA of the CDR3 is TGTGCCAGCAGCCGAGACCTCAATCAGCCCCAGCATTTT.

This chain links TRBV7-2 with TRBJ1-6; D is uncertain. Trimming took off 2 bases at V and 7 bases at J, with 12 bases between the two ends. This CDR3 is built from 15 residues. Germline lookup yields CDR1 SGHTA and CDR2 FQGNSA. In nucleotides, the CDR3 is TGTGCCAGCAGCTTATCCGGACGGGGAAATTCACCCCTCCACTTT. Its translation is CASSLSGRGNSPLHF.

The V and J genes are TRBV5-6 and TRBJ2-7; tentative D call: TRBD1 (5 bases). Trimming left V 0 bases short and J 1 base short, with 8 bases between. The CDR3 totals 14 residues. Germline CDR1 and CDR2: SGHDT and YYEEEE. CDR3 sequence: CASSLGKGSYEQYF. CDR3 in DNA: TGTGCCAGCAGCTTGGGGAAGGGGTCCTACGAGCAGTACTTC.

The chain is built from TRBV3-1 (or the pseudogene TRBV3-2) and TRBJ2-2, with D unresolved. The CDR3 contains 13 residues. Per germline, CDR1 LGHDT and CDR2 YNNKEL (reference sequence). V lost 2 bases, J lost 6 bases, and 7 bases lay in between. In nucleotides, the CDR3 is TGTGCCAGCAGCCAACGAGGCCCCGGGGAGCTGTTTTTT. Translated: CASSQRGPGELFF.